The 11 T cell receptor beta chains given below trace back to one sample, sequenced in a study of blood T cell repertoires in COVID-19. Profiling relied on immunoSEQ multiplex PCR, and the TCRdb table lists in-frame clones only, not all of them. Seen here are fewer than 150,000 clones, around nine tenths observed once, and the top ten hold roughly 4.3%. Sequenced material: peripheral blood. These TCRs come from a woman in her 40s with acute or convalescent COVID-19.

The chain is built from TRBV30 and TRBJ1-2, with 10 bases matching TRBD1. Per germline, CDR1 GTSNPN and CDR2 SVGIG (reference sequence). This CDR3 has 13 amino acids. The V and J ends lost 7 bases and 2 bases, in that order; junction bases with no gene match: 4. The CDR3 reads CALTGGQNYGYTF. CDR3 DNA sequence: TGTGCCTTGACAGGGGGCCAAAACTATGGCTACACCTTC.

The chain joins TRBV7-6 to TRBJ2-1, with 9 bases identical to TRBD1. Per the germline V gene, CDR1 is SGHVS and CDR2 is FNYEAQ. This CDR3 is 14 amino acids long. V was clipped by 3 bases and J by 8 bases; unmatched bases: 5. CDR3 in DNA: TGTGCCAGCAGCTTCGGGACAGGGAGCGATGAGCAGTTCTTC. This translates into CASSFGTGSDEQFF.

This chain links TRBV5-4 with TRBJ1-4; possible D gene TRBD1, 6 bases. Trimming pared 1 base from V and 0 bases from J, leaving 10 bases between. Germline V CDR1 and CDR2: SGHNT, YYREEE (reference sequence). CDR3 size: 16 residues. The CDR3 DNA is TGTGCCAGCAGCTTGAGGGGGACGGCAACTAATGAAAAACTGTTTTTT. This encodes CASSLRGTATNEKLFF.

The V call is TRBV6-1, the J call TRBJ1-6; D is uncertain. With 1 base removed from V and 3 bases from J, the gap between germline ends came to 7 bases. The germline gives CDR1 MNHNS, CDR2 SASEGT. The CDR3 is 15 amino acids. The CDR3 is CASSEGQVYNSPLHF. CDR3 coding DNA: TGTGCCAGCAGTGAAGGGCAGGTCTATAATTCACCCCTCCACTTT.

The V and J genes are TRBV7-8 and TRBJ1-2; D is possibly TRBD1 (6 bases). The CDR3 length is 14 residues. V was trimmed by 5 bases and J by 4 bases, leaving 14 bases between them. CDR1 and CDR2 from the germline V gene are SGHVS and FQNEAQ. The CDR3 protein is CASSEQGLRYGYTF. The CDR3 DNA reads TGTGCCAGCAGCGAGCAGGGGCTTCGCTATGGCTACACCTTC.

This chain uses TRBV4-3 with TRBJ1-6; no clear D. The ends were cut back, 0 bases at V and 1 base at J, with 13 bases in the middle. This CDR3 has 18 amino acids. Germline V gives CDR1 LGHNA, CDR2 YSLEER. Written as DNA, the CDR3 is TGCGCCAGCAGCCAAGATTGGGGATCGGGATCCTATAATTCACCCCTCCACTTT. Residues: CASSQDWGSGSYNSPLHF.

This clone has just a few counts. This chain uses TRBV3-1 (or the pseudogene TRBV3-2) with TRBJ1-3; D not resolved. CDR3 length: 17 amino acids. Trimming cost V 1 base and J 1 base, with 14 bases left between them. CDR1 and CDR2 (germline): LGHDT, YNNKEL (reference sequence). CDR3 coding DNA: TGTGCCAGCAGCCAAGCCTTCACTAGCTGGTCTGGAAACACCATATATTTT. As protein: CASSQAFTSWSGNTIYF.

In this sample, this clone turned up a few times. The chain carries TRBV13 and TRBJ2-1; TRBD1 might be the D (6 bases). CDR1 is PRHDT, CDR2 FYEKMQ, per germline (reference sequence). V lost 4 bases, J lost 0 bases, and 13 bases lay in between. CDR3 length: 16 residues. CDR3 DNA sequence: TGTGCCAGCAGCTACAGACAGGTCAGCTCCTACAATGAGCAGTTCTTC. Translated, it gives CASSYRQVSSYNEQFF.

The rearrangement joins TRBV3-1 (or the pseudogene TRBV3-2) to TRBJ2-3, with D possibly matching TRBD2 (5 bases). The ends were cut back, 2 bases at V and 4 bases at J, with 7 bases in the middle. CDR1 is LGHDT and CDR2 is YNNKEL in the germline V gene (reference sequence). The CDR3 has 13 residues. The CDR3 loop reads CASSQTRADTQYF. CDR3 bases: TGTGCCAGCAGCCAAACTAGAGCAGATACGCAGTATTTT.

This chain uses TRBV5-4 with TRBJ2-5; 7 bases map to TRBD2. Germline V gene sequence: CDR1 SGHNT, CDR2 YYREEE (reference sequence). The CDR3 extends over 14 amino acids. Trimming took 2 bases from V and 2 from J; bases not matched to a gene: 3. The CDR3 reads CASSLAGQQETQYF. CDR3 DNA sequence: TGTGCCAGCAGCTTAGCGGGGCAGCAAGAGACCCAGTACTTC. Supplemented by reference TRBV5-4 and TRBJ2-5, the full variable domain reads ETGVTQSPTHLIKTRGQQVTLRCSSQSGHNTVSWYQQALGQGPQFIFQYYREEENGRGNFPPRFSGLQFPNYSSELNVNALELDDSALYLCASSLAGQQETQYFGPGTRLLVL.

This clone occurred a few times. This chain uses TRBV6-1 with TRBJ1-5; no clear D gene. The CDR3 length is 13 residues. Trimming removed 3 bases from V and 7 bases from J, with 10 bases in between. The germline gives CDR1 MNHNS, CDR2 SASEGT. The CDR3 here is CASSEKRGQPQHF. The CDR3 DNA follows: TGTGCCAGCAGTGAGAAGAGAGGACAGCCCCAGCATTTT.